A selection of T cell receptor beta chains follows, all from one sample in a study of blood T cells in healthy people across ages. TCRdb re-called the 5' RACE reads with MiXCR, one entry per CDR3 protein. The sample comprises 800,000 or so distinct CDR3 sequences, approximately 25% of which are singletons, and more than 3% rests with the top ten. These same data were also listed under a study on T cells of mothers and their children.

The sequenced sample was blood. Source of these receptors: a boy between 10 and 17 years old in good health. CDR3s include the opening cysteine and the closing phenylalanine or tryptophan. The D gene is left open where the match is weak. Size values are once, few and many counts, or a class for expanded clones, and some rows have none.

cdr3_nt cdr3_aa v_call clone_size d_call j_call
TGTGCCAGCAGTTTATTCGGTGGTTGGGAGACCCAGTACTTC CASSLFGGWETQYF TRBV27 - - TRBJ2-5
TGTGCCAGCAGTAGGGGCGCTGGGGCCAACGTCCTGACTTTC CASSRGAGANVLTF TRBV12-3/TRBV12-4 few - TRBJ2-6
TGTGCCAGCAGCCAAGTTGGAAGCCGACTAGCGGGAGACAATGAGCAGTTCTTC CASSQVGSRLAGDNEQFF TRBV4-2 - TRBD2 TRBJ2-1
TGCAGTGCTAGCTCACTGACGGCGGGGGGGTACAATGAGCAGTTCTTC CSASSLTAGGYNEQFF TRBV20-1 few TRBD2 TRBJ2-1
TGTGCCAGTAGCTTAGCCGGGTCCGGGAACATTGAAGCTTTCTTT CASSLAGSGNIEAFF TRBV7-9 - - TRBJ1-1
TGTGCCAGCAGTTTAATTGGCGGGGGGGTTCAAGAGACCCAGTACTTC CASSLIGGGVQETQYF TRBV12-3/TRBV12-4 - TRBD2 TRBJ2-5
TGTGCCAGCAGCGTAGCTGGGACTGGCGCCACTACGGCGTACTTC CASSVAGTGATTAYF TRBV9 few - TRBJ2-5
TGCGCCAGCAGCTTGACGTATGGGCAGGACACTGAAGCTTTCTTT CASSLTYGQDTEAFF TRBV5-1 - - TRBJ1-1
TGTGCCAGCAGCGTAGCAGGCAGGGTCCTCACAGATACGCAGTATTTT CASSVAGRVLTDTQYF TRBV9 - - TRBJ2-3
TGTGCCATCAGTGAGTCAATACAACGACAGGGGTTAAGCGAGCAGTACTTC CAISESIQRQGLSEQYF TRBV10-3 - TRBD1 TRBJ2-7
TGTGCCAGCAGCATTCAGGGGACTAGCGGGAGGCATGAGCAGTTCTTC CASSIQGTSGRHEQFF TRBV9 few TRBD2 TRBJ2-1
TGTGCCACCTCTCTTGCGGGCGGTTCTAGCACAGATACGCAGTATTTT CATSLAGGSSTDTQYF TRBV6-6 - - TRBJ2-3
TGTGCCAGCAGCCTTATGAGGGGAGCGGGCCCAGAGACCCAGTACTTC CASSLMRGAGPETQYF TRBV12-3/TRBV12-4 - - TRBJ2-5
TGTGCCAGCGGAGGGACAGGGGTGCAAGAGACCCAGTACTTC CASGGTGVQETQYF TRBV9 - TRBD1 TRBJ2-5
TGCGCCAGCAGGCACACTCAGGGGAGCCCTACCGAAAAACTGTTTTTT CASRHTQGSPTEKLFF TRBV5-1 - - TRBJ1-4
TGTGCCAGTGAGGGTGGCGGGGGGGCCACGACCCAGTACTTC CASEGGGGATTQYF TRBV2 few TRBD2 TRBJ2-5